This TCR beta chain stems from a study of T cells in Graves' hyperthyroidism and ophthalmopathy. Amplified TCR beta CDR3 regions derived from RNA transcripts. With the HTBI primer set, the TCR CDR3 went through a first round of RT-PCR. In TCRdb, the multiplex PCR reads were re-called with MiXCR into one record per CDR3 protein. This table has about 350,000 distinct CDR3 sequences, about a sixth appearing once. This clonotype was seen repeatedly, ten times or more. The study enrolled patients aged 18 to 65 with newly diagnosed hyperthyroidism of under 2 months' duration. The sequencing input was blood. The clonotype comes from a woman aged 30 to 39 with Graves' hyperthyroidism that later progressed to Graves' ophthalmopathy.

CDR3 nucleotide sequence: TGTGCCAGCAGTGAAGGTTGGGGAGGAGGCAATGAGCAGTTCTTC. Encoded protein: CASSEGWGGGNEQFF. The chain links TRBV6-1 to TRBJ2-1, with D maybe TRBD2 (6 bases). Germline values: CDR1 MNHNS, CDR2 SASEGT. The CDR3 covers 15 residues. Trimming shortened V by 1 base and J by 6 bases, and 13 bases separated the two germline ends.